This T cell receptor (beta chain) was identified in a study of T cells in Graves' hyperthyroidism and ophthalmopathy. Study-wide findings and caveats: The model anticipated ophthalmopathy a median around 6 months pre-onset. Most thyroid-expanded clonotypes above 0.001 were also found in blood.

A word on this clonotype: Its antigen is not identified.

Researchers amplified the TCR beta CDR3 regions from RNA transcripts. The primer set for the first-round RT-PCR of the TCR CDR3 was HTBI. TCRdb re-called the multiplex PCR reads through MiXCR, storing one row per CDR3 protein. The profile shows over 250,000 distinct CDR3 sequences, approximately 20% of them singletons. The sequence was collected from a man aged 30-40 years with Graves' ophthalmopathy. The specimen sequenced was blood.

The chain's CDR3 is CASSGRTGENIQYF. CDR3 DNA: TGTGCCAGTAGTGGAAGGACAGGAGAAAACATTCAGTACTTC. The chain uses TRBV19 and TRBJ2-4, with 7 bases lining up with TRBD1. J lost 5 bases, V lost 5 bases, and 6 bases had no gene match. This CDR3 has 14 residues. The germline CDR1 and CDR2 sequences are LNHDA and SQIVND (reference sequence).